A selection of T cell receptor beta chains follows, all from one sample in a study of blood T cell repertoires in COVID-19. Using immunoSEQ multiplex PCR, the repertoire was profiled, and TCRdb retains in-frame clones only, with some absent. The top ten hold 2.6% of the sample, which has some 320,000 clones, roughly 90% seen once. The sequenced material came from PBMCs or T cells enriched from blood (not recorded which). Receptors originate from a man aged 55 to 70 who had recovered from COVID-19. CDR3s include the opening cysteine and the closing phenylalanine or tryptophan. The D gene is left open where the match is weak. The size field is filled for only some rows; it gives once, few, many or a size class.

V	D	J	size	CDR3	DNA
TRBV7-9	TRBD1	TRBJ1-2	NA	CASSPTGTGDGYTF	TGTGCCAGCAGCCCTACCGGGACAGGGGATGGCTACACCTTC
TRBV7-2	NA	TRBJ1-4	NA	CASSLETGRNEKLFF	TGTGCCAGCAGCTTAGAGACAGGCCGTAATGAAAAACTGTTTTTT
TRBV18	NA	TRBJ2-1	NA	CASSPTAPRDNNEQFF	TGTGCCAGCTCACCAACCGCGCCACGGGACAACAATGAGCAGTTCTTC
TRBV30	TRBD2	TRBJ2-5	NA	CAWRPPGLAGGRATQYF	TGTGCCTGGAGACCACCGGGACTAGCGGGGGGGCGTGCGACCCAGTACTTC
TRBV19	NA	TRBJ2-2	NA	CASSSPPTGLNTGELFF	TGTGCCAGTAGTAGCCCCCCGACAGGACTTAACACCGGGGAGCTGTTTTTT
TRBV12-5	TRBD1	TRBJ2-7	NA	CASGLVHGQGQYF	TGTGCTAGTGGTTTGGTTCACGGACAGGGACAGTACTTC
TRBV24-1	NA	TRBJ2-2	NA	CATSARGRGNTGELFF	TGTGCCACCAGTGCCCGGGGCAGGGGGAACACCGGGGAGCTGTTTTTT
TRBV7-9	TRBD2	TRBJ2-1	NA	CASRGLAGVDEQFF	TGTGCCAGCAGGGGACTAGCGGGAGTAGATGAGCAGTTCTTC
TRBV18	TRBD1	TRBJ1-5	NA	CASSPPSSGGQPQHF	TGTGCCAGCTCACCACCGAGCTCAGGGGGGCAGCCCCAGCATTTT
TRBV11-2	NA	TRBJ2-3	NA	CASTAVGGSTQYF	TGTGCCAGCACCGCCGTCGGAGGTAGTACGCAGTATTTT
TRBV11-2	TRBD2	TRBJ2-1	NA	CASSLAWRENISPYNEQFF	TGTGCCAGCAGCTTAGCCTGGCGGGAGAACATTAGCCCCTACAATGAGCAGTTCTTC
TRBV27	NA	TRBJ1-3	NA	CASSPTGASGNTIYF	TGTGCCAGCAGTCCGACAGGAGCGAGTGGAAACACCATATATTTT
TRBV4-2	TRBD1	TRBJ1-2	NA	CASSQRTGVNYGYTF	TGTGCCAGCAGCCAGAGGACAGGGGTGAACTATGGCTACACCTTC
TRBV30	TRBD1	TRBJ1-1	NA	CAWSRGLNTEAFF	TGTGCCTGGAGCAGGGGGCTGAACACTGAAGCTTTCTTT
TRBV24-1	TRBD1	TRBJ2-1	NA	CATSDRDRGHEQFF	TGTGCCACCAGTGATAGGGACAGGGGGCATGAGCAGTTCTTC
TRBV30	NA	TRBJ2-5	NA	CAWTDQETQYF	TGTGCCTGGACAGACCAAGAGACCCAGTACTTC
TRBV6-5	NA	TRBJ1-5	NA	CASRTYRVSNQPQHF	TGTGCCAGCAGAACATACAGGGTTAGCAATCAGCCCCAGCATTTT
TRBV24-1	NA	TRBJ2-1	NA	CATSDPSAGSSYNEQFF	TGTGCCACCAGTGACCCCTCGGCGGGTAGCTCCTACAATGAGCAGTTCTTC
TRBV5-1	NA	TRBJ1-1	NA	CASSDGGNLGAFF	TGCGCCAGCAGCGACGGCGGAAACCTGGGAGCTTTCTTT
TRBV3-1/TRBV3-2	NA	TRBJ2-1	NA	CASSLVRNEQFF	TGTGCCAGCAGCTTAGTCCGGAATGAGCAGTTCTTC
TRBV30	NA	TRBJ1-5	NA	CACEQGSNQPQHF	TGTGCCTGCGAACAGGGAAGCAATCAGCCCCAGCATTTT
TRBV5-1	NA	TRBJ1-1	NA	CASSLAAGHTEAFF	TGCGCCAGCAGCTTGGCCGCGGGGCACACTGAAGCTTTCTTT
TRBV27	TRBD1	TRBJ1-2	NA	CASRRPGQVGGYTF	TGTGCCAGCAGAAGACCGGGACAGGTCGGTGGCTACACCTTC
TRBV19	TRBD2	TRBJ2-7	NA	CASSTRGLAGGGGSYEQYF	TGTGCCAGTAGTACCAGAGGGCTAGCGGGGGGCGGTGGCTCCTACGAGCAGTACTTC
TRBV3-1/TRBV3-2	TRBD1	TRBJ2-2	NA	CASKGQGHTGELFF	TGTGCCAGCAAGGGACAGGGGCACACCGGGGAGCTGTTTTTT
TRBV7-2	NA	TRBJ1-3	NA	CASSLAGGAKGNTIYF	TGTGCCAGCAGCTTAGCTGGGGGCGCGAAAGGAAACACCATATATTTT
TRBV7-3	TRBD2	TRBJ2-5	NA	CASSLGSGGHGETQYF	TGTGCCAGCAGCTTAGGTAGCGGGGGGCATGGGGAGACCCAGTACTTC
TRBV27	TRBD2	TRBJ2-1	NA	CASSLFGGAGANNEQFF	TGTGCCAGCAGTTTATTCGGAGGAGCGGGGGCTAACAATGAGCAGTTCTTC
TRBV14	NA	TRBJ1-2	NA	CASSPIGQSNYGYTF	TGTGCCAGCAGCCCGATAGGACAGTCTAACTATGGCTACACCTTC
TRBV2	TRBD2	TRBJ2-6	NA	CASSIAGGSGANVLTF	TGTGCCAGCAGTATAGCGGGAGGGTCTGGGGCCAACGTCCTGACTTTC
TRBV5-1	TRBD2	TRBJ2-7	NA	CASSTLAVGGEQYF	TGCGCCAGCAGCACACTAGCGGTTGGGGGCGAGCAGTACTTC
TRBV15	TRBD1	TRBJ2-7	NA	CATSRGTGQELYQQYF	TGTGCCACCAGCAGGGGTACTGGACAGGAACTTTACCAGCAGTACTTC
TRBV30	NA	TRBJ1-5	NA	CAWTRAINQPQHF	TGTGCCTGGACGAGGGCCATCAATCAGCCCCAGCATTTT
TRBV9	NA	TRBJ1-5	once	CASSVSPYSNQPQHF	TGTGCCAGCAGCGTCAGTCCATATAGCAATCAGCCCCAGCATTTT
TRBV6-2/TRBV6-3	NA	TRBJ2-2	NA	CASSYVPANGELFF	TGTGCCAGCAGTTACGTACCCGCTAACGGGGAGCTGTTTTTT
TRBV3-1/TRBV3-2	TRBD1	TRBJ2-2	NA	CASGQVAGELFF	TGTGCCTCGGGACAGGTGGCCGGGGAGCTGTTTTTT
TRBV5-1	TRBD1	TRBJ1-3	NA	CASSPGQGGTIYF	TGCGCCAGCAGCCCGGGACAGGGAGGCACCATATATTTT
TRBV6-5	TRBD1	TRBJ1-2	NA	CASSPRQGVYGYTF	TGTGCCAGCAGTCCTCGACAGGGGGTGTATGGCTACACCTTC
TRBV11-2	TRBD2	TRBJ2-7	NA	CASSQSGRAFEQYF	TGTGCCAGCAGCCAGAGCGGGAGGGCCTTCGAGCAGTACTTC
TRBV10-1	TRBD2	TRBJ2-1	NA	CASSREAGGYNEQFF	TGCGCCAGCAGCCGAGAGGCGGGGGGCTACAATGAGCAGTTCTTC